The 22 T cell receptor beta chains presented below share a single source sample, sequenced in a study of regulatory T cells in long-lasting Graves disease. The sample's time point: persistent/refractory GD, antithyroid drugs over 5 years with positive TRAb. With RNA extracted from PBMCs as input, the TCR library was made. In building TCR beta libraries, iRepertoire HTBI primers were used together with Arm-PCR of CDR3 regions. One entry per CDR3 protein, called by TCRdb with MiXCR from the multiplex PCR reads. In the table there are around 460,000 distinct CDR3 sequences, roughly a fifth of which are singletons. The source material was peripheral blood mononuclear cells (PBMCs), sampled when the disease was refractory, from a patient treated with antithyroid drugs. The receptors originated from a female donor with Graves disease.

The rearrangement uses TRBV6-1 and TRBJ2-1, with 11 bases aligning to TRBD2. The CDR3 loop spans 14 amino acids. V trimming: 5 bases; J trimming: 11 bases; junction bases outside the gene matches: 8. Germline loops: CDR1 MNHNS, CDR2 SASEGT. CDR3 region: CASSYMTSGVQQFF. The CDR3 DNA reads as TGTGCCAGCAGTTACATGACTAGCGGGGTTCAGCAGTTCTTC.

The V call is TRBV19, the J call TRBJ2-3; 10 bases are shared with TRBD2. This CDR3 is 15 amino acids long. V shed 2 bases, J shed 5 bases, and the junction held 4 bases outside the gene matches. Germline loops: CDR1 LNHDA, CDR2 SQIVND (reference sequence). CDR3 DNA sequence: TGTGCCAGTAGTATACTAGCGGGAGTGGGAGATACGCAGTATTTT. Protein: CASSILAGVGDTQYF.

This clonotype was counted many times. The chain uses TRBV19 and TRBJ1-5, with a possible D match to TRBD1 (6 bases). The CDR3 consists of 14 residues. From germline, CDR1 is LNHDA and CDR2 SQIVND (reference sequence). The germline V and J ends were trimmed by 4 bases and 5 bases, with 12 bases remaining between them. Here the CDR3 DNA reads TGTGCCAGTAGTAACACAGGGTCCGATCAGCCCCAGCATTTT. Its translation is CASSNTGSDQPQHF.

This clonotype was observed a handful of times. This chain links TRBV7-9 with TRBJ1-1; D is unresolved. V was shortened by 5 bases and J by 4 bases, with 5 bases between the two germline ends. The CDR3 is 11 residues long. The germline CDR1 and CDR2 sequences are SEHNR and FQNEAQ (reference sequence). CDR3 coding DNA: TGTGCCAGCAGCGGTAGCACTGAAGCTTTCTTT. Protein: CASSGSTEAFF.

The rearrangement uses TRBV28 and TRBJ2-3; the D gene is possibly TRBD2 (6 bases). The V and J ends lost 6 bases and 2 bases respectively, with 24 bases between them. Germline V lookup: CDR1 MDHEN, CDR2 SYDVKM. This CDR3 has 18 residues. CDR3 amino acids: CASRQPGLLSLDTDTQYF. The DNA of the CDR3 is TGTGCCAGCAGACAACCGGGACTCCTTAGCCTCGACACAGATACGCAGTATTTT. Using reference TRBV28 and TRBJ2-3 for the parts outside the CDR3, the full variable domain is DVKVTQSSRYLVKRTGEKVFLECVQDMDHENMFWYRQDPGLGLRLIYFSYDVKMKEKGDIPEGYSVSREKKERFSLILESASTNQTSMYLCASRQPGLLSLDTDTQYFGPGTRLTVL.

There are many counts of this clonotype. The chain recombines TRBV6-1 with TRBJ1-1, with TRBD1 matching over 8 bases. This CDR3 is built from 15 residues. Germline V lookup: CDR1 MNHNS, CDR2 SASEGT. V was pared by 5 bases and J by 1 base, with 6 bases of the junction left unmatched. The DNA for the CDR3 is TGTGCCAGCAGTAAGGACAGGGATTCGAACACTGAAGCTTTCTTT. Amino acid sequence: CASSKDRDSNTEAFF.

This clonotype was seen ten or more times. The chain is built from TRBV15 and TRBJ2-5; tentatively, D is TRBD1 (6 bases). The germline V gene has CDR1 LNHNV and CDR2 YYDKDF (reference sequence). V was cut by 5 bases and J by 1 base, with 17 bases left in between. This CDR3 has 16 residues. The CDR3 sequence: CATSGPRDIFQETQYF. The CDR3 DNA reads TGTGCCACCAGCGGACCCCGGGACATTTTCCAAGAGACCCAGTACTTC.

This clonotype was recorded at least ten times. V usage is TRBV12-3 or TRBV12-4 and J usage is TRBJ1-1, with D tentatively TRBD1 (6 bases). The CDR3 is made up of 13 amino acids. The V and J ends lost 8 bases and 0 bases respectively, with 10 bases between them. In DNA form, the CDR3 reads TGTGCCAGCTCGACAGGCATGAACACTGAAGCTTTCTTT. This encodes CASSTGMNTEAFF.

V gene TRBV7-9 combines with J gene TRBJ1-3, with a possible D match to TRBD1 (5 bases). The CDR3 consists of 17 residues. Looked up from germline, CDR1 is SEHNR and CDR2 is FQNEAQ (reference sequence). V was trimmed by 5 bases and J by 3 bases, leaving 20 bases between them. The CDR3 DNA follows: TGTGCCAGCAGCCCCCGCACTGGGACGGCTTATGGAAACACCATATATTTT. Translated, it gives CASSPRTGTAYGNTIYF.

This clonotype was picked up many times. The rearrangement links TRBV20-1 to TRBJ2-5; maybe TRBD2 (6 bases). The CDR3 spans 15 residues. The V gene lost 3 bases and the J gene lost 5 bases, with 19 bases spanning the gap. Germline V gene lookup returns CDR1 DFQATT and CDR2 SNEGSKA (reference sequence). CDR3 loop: CSASWGLGEGETQYF. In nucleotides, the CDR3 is TGCAGTGCTAGTTGGGGACTCGGCGAGGGGGAGACCCAGTACTTC.

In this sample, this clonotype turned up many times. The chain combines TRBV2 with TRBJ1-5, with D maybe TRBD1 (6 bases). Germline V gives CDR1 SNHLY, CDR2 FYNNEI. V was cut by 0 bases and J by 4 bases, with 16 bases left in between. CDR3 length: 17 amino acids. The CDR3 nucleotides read TGTGCCAGCAGTGAAGCGCCGTCAGGGGTGTTTAATCAGCCCCAGCATTTT. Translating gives CASSEAPSGVFNQPQHF.

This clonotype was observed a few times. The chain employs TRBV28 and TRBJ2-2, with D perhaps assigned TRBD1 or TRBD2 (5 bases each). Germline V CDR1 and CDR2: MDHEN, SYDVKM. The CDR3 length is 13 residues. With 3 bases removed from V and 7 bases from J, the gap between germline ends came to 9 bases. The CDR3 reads CASSFRGGGELFF. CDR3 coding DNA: TGTGCCAGCAGTTTTCGGGGCGGCGGGGAGCTGTTTTTT.

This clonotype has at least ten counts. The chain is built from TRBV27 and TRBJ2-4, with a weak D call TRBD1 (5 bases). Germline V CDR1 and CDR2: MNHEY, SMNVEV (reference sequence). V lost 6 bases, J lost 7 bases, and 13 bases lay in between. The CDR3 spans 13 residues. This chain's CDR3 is CASRGWGPNIQYF. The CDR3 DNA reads TGTGCCAGCAGAGGGTGGGGCCCCAACATTCAGTACTTC.

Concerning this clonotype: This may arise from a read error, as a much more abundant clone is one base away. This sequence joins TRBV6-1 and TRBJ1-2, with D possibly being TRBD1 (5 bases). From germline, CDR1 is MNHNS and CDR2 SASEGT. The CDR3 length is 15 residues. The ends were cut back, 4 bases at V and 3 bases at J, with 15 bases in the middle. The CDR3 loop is CASSGSQGGDYGYTF. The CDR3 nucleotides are TGTGCCAGCAGTGGATCCCAGGGAGGGGACTATGGCTACACCTTC.

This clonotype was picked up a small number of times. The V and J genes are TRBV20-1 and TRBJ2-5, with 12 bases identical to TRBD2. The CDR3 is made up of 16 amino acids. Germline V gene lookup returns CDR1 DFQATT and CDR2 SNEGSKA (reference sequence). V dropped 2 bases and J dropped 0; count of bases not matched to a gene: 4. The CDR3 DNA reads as TGCAGTGCTAGACTAGCGGGGGGGCGAAACCAAGAGACCCAGTACTTC. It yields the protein CSARLAGGRNQETQYF.

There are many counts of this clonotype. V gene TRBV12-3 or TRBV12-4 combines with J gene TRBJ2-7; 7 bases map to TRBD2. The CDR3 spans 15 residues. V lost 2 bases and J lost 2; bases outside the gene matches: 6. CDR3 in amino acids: CASSLREGSTYEQYF. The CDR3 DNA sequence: TGTGCCAGCAGTTTAAGGGAGGGCAGCACCTACGAGCAGTACTTC.

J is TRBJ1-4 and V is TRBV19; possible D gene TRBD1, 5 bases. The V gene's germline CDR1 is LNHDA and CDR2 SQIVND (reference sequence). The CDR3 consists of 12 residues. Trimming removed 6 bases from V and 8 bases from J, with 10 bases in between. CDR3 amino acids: CASSGRTEKLFF. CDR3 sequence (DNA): TGTGCCAGTAGCGGCAGGACAGAAAAACTGTTTTTT. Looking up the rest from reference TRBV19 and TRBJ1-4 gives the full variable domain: DGGITQSPKYLFRKEGQNVTLSCEQNLNHDAMYWYRQDPGQGLRLIYYSQIVNDFQKGDIAEGYSVSREKKESFPLTVTSAQKNPTAFYLCASSGRTEKLFFGSGTQLSVL.

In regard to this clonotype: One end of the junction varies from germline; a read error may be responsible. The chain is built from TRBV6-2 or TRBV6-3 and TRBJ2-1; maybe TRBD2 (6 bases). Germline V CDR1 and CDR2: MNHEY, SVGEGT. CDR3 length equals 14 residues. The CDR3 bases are TGTGTCAGCAGTCCTCAGACTAGTTACAATGAGCAGTTCTTC. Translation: CVSSPQTSYNEQFF.

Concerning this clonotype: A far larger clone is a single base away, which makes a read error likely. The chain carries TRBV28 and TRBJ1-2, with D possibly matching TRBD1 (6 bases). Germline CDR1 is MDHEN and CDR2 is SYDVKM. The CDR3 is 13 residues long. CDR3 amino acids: CASSLRGGYDYTF. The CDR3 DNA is TGTGCCAGCAGTTTGAGGGGGGGCTATGACTACACCTTC.

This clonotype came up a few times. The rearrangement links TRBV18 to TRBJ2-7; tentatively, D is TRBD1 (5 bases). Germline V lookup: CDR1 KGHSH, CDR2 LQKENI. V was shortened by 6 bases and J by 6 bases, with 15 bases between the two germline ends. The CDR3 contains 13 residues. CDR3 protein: CASSMQGDFEQYF. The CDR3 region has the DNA TGTGCCAGCTCTATGCAGGGTGATTTCGAGCAGTACTTC.

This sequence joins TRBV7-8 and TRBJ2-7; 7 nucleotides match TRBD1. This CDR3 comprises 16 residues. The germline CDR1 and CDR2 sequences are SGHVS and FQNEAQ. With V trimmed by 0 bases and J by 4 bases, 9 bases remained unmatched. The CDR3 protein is CASSLATGFTAYEQYF. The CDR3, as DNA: TGTGCCAGCAGCTTAGCGACAGGGTTTACGGCGTACGAGCAGTACTTC.

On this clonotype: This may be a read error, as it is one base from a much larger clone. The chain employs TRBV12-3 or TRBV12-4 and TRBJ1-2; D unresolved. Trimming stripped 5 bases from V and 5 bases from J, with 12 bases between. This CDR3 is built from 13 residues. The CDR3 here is CASSTRGRYGYTF. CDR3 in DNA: TGTGCCAGCAGTACTCGGGGAAGATATGGCTACACCTTC.